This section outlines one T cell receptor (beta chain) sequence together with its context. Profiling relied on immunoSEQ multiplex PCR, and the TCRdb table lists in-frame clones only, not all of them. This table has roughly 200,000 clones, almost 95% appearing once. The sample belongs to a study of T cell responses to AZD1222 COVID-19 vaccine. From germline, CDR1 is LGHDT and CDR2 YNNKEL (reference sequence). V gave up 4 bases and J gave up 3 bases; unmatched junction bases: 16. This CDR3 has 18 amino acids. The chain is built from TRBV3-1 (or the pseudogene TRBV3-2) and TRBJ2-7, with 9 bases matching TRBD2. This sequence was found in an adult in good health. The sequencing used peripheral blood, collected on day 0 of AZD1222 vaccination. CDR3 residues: CASSPGLALLNSHYEQYF. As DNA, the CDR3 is TGTGCCAGCAGCCCGGGACTAGCCCTTCTAAATAGTCACTACGAGCAGTACTTC.